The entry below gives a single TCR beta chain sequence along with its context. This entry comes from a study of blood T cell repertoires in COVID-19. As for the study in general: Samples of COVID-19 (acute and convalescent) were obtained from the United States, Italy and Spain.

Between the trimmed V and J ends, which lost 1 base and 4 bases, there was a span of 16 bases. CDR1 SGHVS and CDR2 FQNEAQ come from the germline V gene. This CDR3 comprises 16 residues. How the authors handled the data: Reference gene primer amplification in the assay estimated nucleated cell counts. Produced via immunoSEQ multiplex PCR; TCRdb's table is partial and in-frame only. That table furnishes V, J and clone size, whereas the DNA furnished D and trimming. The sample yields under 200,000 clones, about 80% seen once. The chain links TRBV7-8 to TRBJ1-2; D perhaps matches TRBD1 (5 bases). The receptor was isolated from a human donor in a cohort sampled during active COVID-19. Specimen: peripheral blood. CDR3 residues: CASSLGQLSLGYGYTF. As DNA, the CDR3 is TGTGCCAGCAGCTTAGGACAGCTTTCTCTCGGCTATGGCTACACCTTC.